Following are 30 T cell receptor beta chains from one sample sequenced in a study of cytotoxic CD8 clonotypes in ibrutinib-treated CLL. Sequencing was performed with immunoSEQ multiplex PCR; in TCRdb, only in-frame clones are kept and a portion is missing. The sample includes roughly 180,000 clones, about 80% of them seen just once. The sample in question was PBMCs, obtained after 24 months of ibrutinib treatment. The receptors stem from a human donor with chronic lymphocytic leukemia.

The chain joins TRBV19 to TRBJ1-5, with D tentatively TRBD1 (5 bases). Per germline, CDR1 LNHDA and CDR2 SQIVND (reference sequence). Between the trimmed V and J ends, which lost 5 bases and 7 bases, there was a span of 15 bases. The CDR3 sequence is 14 residues long. The CDR3 DNA reads TGTGCCAGTAGTTTCGCAGGGATAGGGCAGCCCCAGCATTTT. The encoded protein is CASSFAGIGQPQHF. Drawing the rest from reference TRBV19 and TRBJ1-5, the complete variable domain is DGGITQSPKYLFRKEGQNVTLSCEQNLNHDAMYWYRQDPGQGLRLIYYSQIVNDFQKGDIAEGYSVSREKKESFPLTVTSAQKNPTAFYLCASSFAGIGQPQHFGDGTRLSIL.

This clone was recorded only once. The V and J genes are TRBV7-2 and TRBJ2-7, with 7 nucleotides matching TRBD1. The CDR3 spans 15 residues. The germline gives CDR1 SGHTA, CDR2 FQGNSA. The ends lost 5 bases at V and 1 base at J; junction bases unmatched: 8. The CDR3 DNA is TGTGCCAGCAGCCCGCGGACAGGTAATTCCTACGAGCAGTACTTC. Translated, it gives CASSPRTGNSYEQYF.

The chain combines TRBV5-1 with TRBJ2-7; 8 bases line up with TRBD1. CDR3 length: 14 residues. The germline V gene has CDR1 SGHRS and CDR2 YFSETQ. V dropped 5 bases and J dropped 3; count of bases not matched to a gene: 7. DNA for the CDR3: TGCGCCAGCAGATCCTCAGGGGGCGACTACGAGCAGTACTTC. It translates to CASRSSGGDYEQYF. Using reference TRBV5-1 and TRBJ2-7 for the parts outside the CDR3, the full variable domain is KAGVTQTPRYLIKTRGQQVTLSCSPISGHRSVSWYQQTPGQGLQFLFEYFSETQRNKGNFPGRFSGRQFSNSRSEMNVSTLELGDSALYLCASRSSGGDYEQYFGPGTRLTVT.

The V gene is TRBV4-3, the J gene TRBJ2-6; no definite D call. The germline V gene has CDR1 LGHNA and CDR2 YSLEER. The CDR3 is made up of 16 amino acids. The V end was cut by 0 bases, the J end by 1 base, with 7 bases between. CDR3 sequence reads: CASSQDLGSGANVLTF. The CDR3 nucleotides are TGCGCCAGCAGCCAAGACCTCGGGTCTGGGGCCAACGTCCTGACTTTC.

This chain links TRBV6-1 with TRBJ2-2; unclear D gene. CDR3 length: 12 residues. In germline, CDR1 is MNHNS, CDR2 SASEGT. V shed 8 bases and J shed 4 bases, with 8 bases lying between them. CDR3 sequence (DNA): TGTGCCAGCGGGCTAATCACCGGGGAGCTGTTTTTT. Residues: CASGLITGELFF.

The V call is TRBV5-6, the J call TRBJ1-2, with D hard to call. The CDR3 is made up of 12 amino acids. Germline V gene lookup returns CDR1 SGHDT and CDR2 YYEEEE. V lost 2 bases and J lost 7, with 9 bases in between. CDR3 sequence (DNA): TGTGCCAGCAGCTTCCTCCCTTCTGGCTACACCTTC. Translating gives CASSFLPSGYTF.

V gene TRBV2 combines with J gene TRBJ2-4; D is ambiguous. The germline V gene has CDR1 SNHLY and CDR2 FYNNEI. Deletions cut 5 bases from V and 0 bases from J, with 8 bases between. The CDR3 has 14 residues. CDR3 region: CASSRPIAKNIQYF. CDR3 sequence (DNA): TGTGCCAGCAGTCGACCCATAGCCAAAAACATTCAGTACTTC.

The chain employs TRBV27 and TRBJ1-3, with D uncertain. Per the germline V gene, CDR1 is MNHEY and CDR2 is SMNVEV (reference sequence). CDR3 length: 14 amino acids. Trimming cost V 6 bases and J 0 bases, with 9 bases left between them. CDR3 region: CASRAWGSGNTIYF. In nucleotides, the CDR3 is TGTGCCAGCAGGGCCTGGGGCTCTGGAAACACCATATATTTT.

This rearrangement joins TRBV19 to TRBJ1-5; D uncertain. CDR1 is LNHDA and CDR2 is SQIVND in the germline V gene (reference sequence). This CDR3 spans 15 amino acids. The germline V and J ends were trimmed by 6 bases and 2 bases, with 14 bases remaining between them. The CDR3 DNA follows: TGTGCCAGTAGACGGGTCTCTAAAGGCAATCAGCCCCAGCATTTT. Translating gives CASRRVSKGNQPQHF.

This clone was picked up a small number of times. The chain combines TRBV5-1 with TRBJ1-2, with D uncertain. This CDR3 has 17 residues. The germline CDR1 and CDR2 sequences are SGHRS and YFSETQ. V was pared by 4 bases and J by 11 bases, with 30 bases between. The chain's CDR3 is CASSPILGSTLWWAYTF. The CDR3 DNA sequence: TGCGCCAGCAGCCCGATACTAGGGTCTACCTTGTGGTGGGCTTACACCTTC.

The chain recombines TRBV5-1 with TRBJ2-2; no clear D gene. Per germline, CDR1 SGHRS and CDR2 YFSETQ. The V gene lost 4 bases and the J gene lost 1 base, with 5 bases spanning the gap. This CDR3 region has 13 residues. This CDR3 is CASSPENTGELFF. The CDR3 bases are TGCGCCAGCAGCCCCGAGAACACCGGGGAGCTGTTTTTT. The variable domain in full, with the rest retrieved from reference TRBV5-1 and TRBJ2-2, is KAGVTQTPRYLIKTRGQQVTLSCSPISGHRSVSWYQQTPGQGLQFLFEYFSETQRNKGNFPGRFSGRQFSNSRSEMNVSTLELGDSALYLCASSPENTGELFFGEGSRLTVL.

The gene calls are TRBV27 and TRBJ2-5, with D possibly matching TRBD2 (5 bases). CDR3 size: 17 residues. V was shortened by 5 bases and J by 1 base, with 20 bases between the two germline ends. Per the germline V gene, CDR1 is MNHEY and CDR2 is SMNVEV (reference sequence). CDR3: CASSPTPGLWLQETQYF. In DNA, the CDR3 is TGTGCCAGCAGTCCCACCCCGGGATTATGGCTCCAAGAGACCCAGTACTTC.

This rearrangement joins TRBV4-2 to TRBJ1-2, with a tentative D call TRBD1 (6 bases). The CDR3 has 17 amino acids. The germline CDR1 and CDR2 sequences are LGHNA and YNFKEQ. V lost 4 bases, J lost 8 bases, and 26 bases lay in between. The CDR3 coding sequence is TGTGCCAGCAGCCGCCTCCAGTCCTCGGACAGTGACGAAGGCTACACCTTC. It codes for CASSRLQSSDSDEGYTF.

The CDR3 loop reads CASSPLEGGIVRSRGYEQYF. CDR3 nucleotide sequence: TGTGCCAGCAGCCCCCTAGAAGGGGGCATCGTAAGGTCCCGCGGCTACGAGCAGTACTTC. This rearrangement joins TRBV9 to TRBJ2-7; TRBD1 matches at 7 bases. The CDR3 has 20 amino acids. After removal of 4 bases from V and 3 bases from J, the junction contained 25 bases not matched to a gene. Germline V lookup: CDR1 SGDLS, CDR2 YYNGEE.

V usage is TRBV4-3 and J usage is TRBJ1-3; a weak D match, TRBD1 (5 bases). The CDR3 has 15 amino acids. Germline loops: CDR1 LGHNA, CDR2 YSLEER. The germline V and J ends were trimmed by 5 bases and 3 bases, with 14 bases remaining between them. CDR3 nucleotide sequence: TGCGCCAGCAGCTCCCAGGTGGGGGGTGGAAACACCATATATTTT. Residues: CASSSQVGGGNTIYF.

This clone came up a few times. The V gene is TRBV6-5, the J gene TRBJ1-1; no definite D call. Per germline, CDR1 MNHEY and CDR2 SVGAGI. CDR3 size: 11 residues. The V end was cut by 10 bases, the J end by 2 bases, with 8 bases between. This CDR3 is CATRGNTEAFF. The CDR3 DNA reads TGTGCCACCCGGGGAAACACTGAAGCTTTCTTT.

J is TRBJ1-1 and V is TRBV23-1, with a weak D call TRBD1 (5 bases). TRBV23-1 is an open reading frame, and its role is uncertain. Between the trimmed V and J ends, which lost 7 bases and 1 base, there was a span of 13 bases. The CDR3 runs 14 residues. The CDR3 nucleotides read TGCGCCAGCAAGGTGGGGGTCCCGAACACTGAAGCTTTCTTT. Translating it yields CASKVGVPNTEAFF.

The V call is TRBV7-9, the J call TRBJ1-5; D unclear. Deletions cut 4 bases from V and 7 bases from J, with 5 bases between. The CDR3 has 11 residues. Looked up from germline, CDR1 is SEHNR and CDR2 is FQNEAQ (reference sequence). DNA of the CDR3: TGTGCCAGCAGCTCGGGACAGCCCCAGCATTTT. Translating it yields CASSSGQPQHF. Full variable domain (remainder filled in from reference TRBV7-9 and TRBJ1-5): DTGVSQNPRHKITKRGQNVTFRCDPISEHNRLYWYRQTLGQGPEFLTYFQNEAQLEKSRLLSDRFSAERPKGSFSTLEIQRTEQGDSAMYLCASSSGQPQHFGDGTRLSIL.

This chain links TRBV25-1 with TRBJ1-1; unclear D gene. CDR1 MGHDK and CDR2 SYGVNS come from the germline V gene. V was pared by 4 bases and J by 4 bases, with 7 bases between. The CDR3 sequence is 12 residues long. CDR3 residues: CASSVSGTEAFF. The DNA for the CDR3 is TGTGCCAGCAGTGTATCTGGCACTGAAGCTTTCTTT.

In its sample, this clone was seen once. The chain uses TRBV7-3 and TRBJ2-2; D gene unclear. In germline, CDR1 is SGHTA, CDR2 FQGTGA. V lost 2 bases and J 5 bases, leaving 6 bases between the germline ends. There are 13 residues in the CDR3. CDR3 DNA sequence: TGTGCCAGCAGCTTATCCGGGACCGGGGAGCTGTTTTTT. It encodes CASSLSGTGELFF.

This clone was recorded only once. The rearrangement links TRBV6-1 to TRBJ2-7; 11 nucleotides align to TRBD1. Germline V gives CDR1 MNHNS, CDR2 SASEGT. J was trimmed by 3 bases and V by 6 bases; bases with no gene match: 4. This CDR3 spans 14 amino acids. In nucleotides, the CDR3 is TGTGCCAGCAGAGGGACAGGGGGGAACTACGAGCAGTACTTC. Its protein product is CASRGTGGNYEQYF.

This rearrangement joins TRBV6-5 to TRBJ1-1, with 7 bases aligning to TRBD1. Germline V gene sequence: CDR1 MNHEY, CDR2 SVGAGI. V lost 5 bases, J lost 4 bases, and 4 bases stayed unmatched. The CDR3 extends over 13 amino acids. The CDR3 sequence is CASSPGTVTEAFF. The CDR3 bases are TGTGCCAGCAGTCCCGGGACAGTCACTGAAGCTTTCTTT.

The chain carries TRBV6-5 and TRBJ1-1; 8 positions agree with TRBD1. The CDR3 covers 15 residues. Unmatched junction bases numbered 4, after V lost 2 bases and J lost 2 bases. Looked up from germline, CDR1 is MNHEY and CDR2 is SVGAGI. The CDR3 here is CASSYPGQGNTEAFF. The CDR3 region has the DNA TGTGCCAGCAGTTACCCAGGACAGGGTAACACTGAAGCTTTCTTT.

This clone was picked up a small number of times. This chain joins TRBV30 and TRBJ1-2; tentative D call: TRBD1 (6 bases). CDR1 is GTSNPN, CDR2 SVGIG, per germline (reference sequence). This CDR3 is 12 amino acids long. Deletions cut 0 bases from V and 13 bases from J, with 15 bases between. CDR3 amino acids: CAWSVRTDVSTF. Here the CDR3 DNA reads TGTGCCTGGAGTGTGAGGACAGATGTAAGCACCTTC.

The chain combines TRBV6-5 with TRBJ1-3; the D gene is possibly TRBD1 (6 bases). Trimming removed 2 bases from V and 0 bases from J, with 8 bases in between. The CDR3 length is 15 residues. The germline V gene encodes CDR1 MNHEY and CDR2 SVGAGI. This chain's CDR3 is CASSYRGSSGNTIYF. For the CDR3, the DNA is TGTGCCAGCAGTTACAGGGGGAGCTCTGGAAACACCATATATTTT.

This chain connects TRBV30 to TRBJ1-2; D gene uncertain. Germline CDR1 GTSNPN, CDR2 SVGIG (reference sequence). The CDR3 contains 13 residues. The V and J ends lost 0 bases and 7 bases respectively, with 12 bases between them. DNA of the CDR3: TGTGCCTGGAGTGTAGGGCGGGCGGGTGGCTACACCTTC. Translation: CAWSVGRAGGYTF.

The chain couples TRBV30 to TRBJ1-5; D is undetermined. V shed 5 bases and J shed 12 bases, with 8 bases lying between them. The CDR3 extends over 9 amino acids. Germline V gene sequence: CDR1 GTSNPN, CDR2 SVGIG (reference sequence). Here the CDR3 reads CAWHRFQHF. Written as DNA, the CDR3 is TGTGCCTGGCACCGCTTCCAGCATTTT.

This rearrangement joins TRBV7-8 to TRBJ1-2; the match to TRBD1 covers 10 bases. Germline loops: CDR1 SGHVS, CDR2 FQNEAQ. CDR3 size: 14 residues. The trim removed 5 bases at V and 7 bases at J, leaving 7 bases unmatched. The chain's CDR3 is CASSLGQGLAGYTF. The CDR3, as DNA: TGTGCCAGCAGCCTGGGACAGGGGCTGGCTGGCTACACCTTC. Together with reference TRBV7-8 and TRBJ1-2, the CDR3 gives the full variable domain: GAGVSQSPRYKVAKRGQDVALRCDPISGHVSLFWYQQALGQGPEFLTYFQNEAQLDKSGLPSDRFFAERPEGSVSTLKIQRTQQEDSAVYLCASSLGQGLAGYTFGSGTRLTVV.

The chain combines TRBV4-1 with TRBJ1-2, with D tentatively TRBD1 (6 bases). Germline V CDR1 and CDR2: MGHRA, YSYEKL. V was trimmed by 0 bases and J by 4 bases, leaving 12 bases between them. The CDR3 is 15 residues long. The CDR3 DNA reads TGCGCCAGCAGCCAAGACAGGGGTACGGGCTATGGCTACACCTTC. It encodes CASSQDRGTGYGYTF.

Concerning this clone itself: Germline is not matched at one junction end, which may reflect a read error. The rearrangement links TRBV6-4 to TRBJ1-2, with a tentative D call TRBD1 (6 bases). Germline V gene lookup returns CDR1 MRHNA and CDR2 SNTAGT. The CDR3 is 13 residues long. CDR3: CASSDSGRGQASF. The CDR3 DNA reads as TGTGCCAGCAGTGACTCGGGCCGGGGGCAGGCCTCCTTC.